This T cell receptor beta chain was recorded in a study of T cell responses to AZD1222 COVID-19 vaccine. The CDR3 runs to 15 residues. Trimming left V 0 bases short and J 2 bases short, with 11 bases between. Germline V gene sequence: CDR1 SGHDT, CDR2 YYEEEE. The study, taken as a whole, reports: Just 5 to 7 people given AZD1222 tested seropositive at baseline.

In regard to this clone: The target antigen is unknown.

Assay used: immunoSEQ multiplex PCR; TCRdb lists only in-frame clones, some missing. The sample carries some 140,000 clones, around 90% recorded once. This TCR was recovered from an adult in good health. The material sequenced was peripheral blood, taken on day 0 of AZD1222 vaccination. This rearrangement joins TRBV5-6 to TRBJ1-2, with D perhaps TRBD1 (5 bases). This CDR3 reads CASSLVGEWNYGYTF. DNA for the CDR3: TGTGCCAGCAGCTTGGTGGGGGAATGGAACTATGGCTACACCTTC. The full variable domain, with the rest looked up from reference TRBV5-6 and TRBJ1-2, is DAGVTQSPTHLIKTRGQQVTLRCSPKSGHDTVSWYQQALGQGPQFIFQYYEEEERQRGNFPDRFSGHQFPNYSSELNVNALLLGDSALYLCASSLVGEWNYGYTFGSGTRLTVV.